This T cell receptor (beta chain) is from a study of tumor-infiltrating lymphocytes in localized non-small cell lung cancer. Findings and limits, study-wide: No T-cell fraction difference was seen between IM1 and IM2 tumors. TCRbeta sequencing showed higher T cell infiltration in tumors than uninvolved lung.

Points on this clone: Its antigen is unknown.

CDR1 and CDR2 (germline): ENHRY, SYGVKD. V lost 0 bases, J lost 12 bases, and 12 bases lay in between. This CDR3 is 13 amino acids long. Sequencing was performed with immunoSEQ multiplex PCR; in TCRdb, only in-frame clones are kept and a portion is missing. The table shows a few thousand clones, with around 96% occurring only once. This receptor was taken from a human donor with non-small cell lung cancer. Sequencing was performed on uninvolved lung tissue not adjacent to the tumor. The rearrangement links TRBV10-3 to TRBJ2-1; the D gene is possibly TRBD2 (6 bases). The CDR3 spells CAISESTREPQFF. The CDR3 coding sequence is TGTGCCATCAGTGAGTCTACCCGGGAGCCGCAGTTCTTC.